A single count supports the clone carrying this TCR beta chain. Its antigen remains unidentified. Produced via immunoSEQ multiplex PCR; TCRdb's table is partial and in-frame only. Of around 64,000 clones in the sample, under 95% were seen once. This sample is drawn from a study of lymphopenia after photon versus proton radiotherapy. Study findings and constraints: Relative stability marked proton patients; photon patients lost diversity and naive cells.

CDR1 and CDR2 (germline): SGHTS, YDEGEE. The germline V and J ends were trimmed by 2 bases and 0 bases, with 9 bases remaining between them. The CDR3 runs to 15 residues. V usage is TRBV5-8 and J usage is TRBJ1-5; D ambiguous. The receptor was isolated from a woman aged 40-49 years with cholangiocarcinoma. The specimen was peripheral blood, collected from a patient treated with photon-based radiotherapy. CDR3 loop: CASSFGGYSNQPQHF. CDR3 DNA: TGTGCCAGCAGCTTCGGAGGATATAGCAATCAGCCCCAGCATTTT.